This T cell receptor (beta chain) comes out of a study of blood T cell repertoires in COVID-19. Study in general: Samples taken during acute and convalescent COVID-19 were collected in the United States, Italy and Spain. T cells, B-cell-depleted T cells, or PBMCs supplied cDNA or gDNA.

With 4 bases removed from V and 7 bases from J, the gap between germline ends came to 17 bases. The CDR3 runs 15 residues. The germline V gene has CDR1 SGHVS and CDR2 FNYEAQ. Per the original data handling: Reference gene primer amplification gave estimated nucleated cell counts. Libraries were prepared by immunoSEQ multiplex PCR; TCRdb keeps only in-frame clonotypes and omits some of them. The DNA gave D and trimming, while V, J and clone size come from that table. The repertoire has 200,000 or so clones, around 86% of them found once; the top ten carry roughly 3%. The TCR sequence derives from a man in his sixties with acute or convalescent COVID-19. Sequencing used peripheral blood. The chain combines TRBV7-6 with TRBJ1-5, with a tentative D call TRBD1 (5 bases). The CDR3 here is CASSSWGGGGQPQHF. In nucleotides, the CDR3 is TGTGCCAGCAGCTCATGGGGGGGAGGTGGACAGCCCCAGCATTTT.